The 27 T cell receptor beta chains listed next were all sequenced from one sample in a study of T cell repertoires in cytomegalovirus infection. TCRdb reprocessed the reads via MiXCR and lists one record per CDR3 protein. Here the sample spans about 490,000 distinct CDR3 sequences, more than 20% being singletons. Material for sequencing was PBMCs. Receptors were obtained from a human donor in good health (CMV status not recorded). Some clones in this sample may be carry-over from other donors' samples.

The chain employs TRBV6-6 and TRBJ1-6; no clear D gene. CDR1 and CDR2 (germline): MNHNY, SVGAGI (reference sequence). V dropped 8 bases and J dropped 5 bases, with 16 bases sitting between them. The CDR3 is made up of 15 amino acids. CDR3 DNA sequence: TGTGCCAGCCGGCCCTCCCGGTTCGATAATTCACCCCTCCACTTT. Its protein product is CASRPSRFDNSPLHF.

Comments on this clonotype: The junction and the germline gene differ at one end; a read error may be behind it. The chain recombines TRBV7-6 with TRBJ2-5; 9 bases align to TRBD2. Germline V gene data show CDR1 as SGHVS and CDR2 as FNYEAQ. The CDR3 is 15 amino acids. CDR3 bases: TGTGCCAGCAGCTTAGCGTTTAGCGGGAGTGAGACCCAGCACTTC. As protein: CASSLAFSGSETQHF.

The chain has TRBV20-1 and TRBJ2-5; D gene ambiguous. With 5 bases removed from V and 5 bases from J, the gap between germline ends came to 9 bases. Looked up from germline, CDR1 is DFQATT and CDR2 is SNEGSKA (reference sequence). This CDR3 spans 11 amino acids. CDR3 loop: CSADPVETQYF. For the CDR3, the DNA is TGCAGTGCTGACCCCGTGGAGACCCAGTACTTC.

This clonotype occurred a few times. The chain recombines TRBV27 with TRBJ1-2; 9 bases are shared with TRBD1. In germline, CDR1 is MNHEY, CDR2 SMNVEV (reference sequence). V lost 7 bases and J lost 8; bases outside the gene matches: 14. The CDR3 spans 15 residues. CDR3 nucleotides: TGTGCCAGCACCACCTCCCGGGACAGGGTACACGGCTACACCTTC. Translation gives CASTTSRDRVHGYTF.

The chain combines TRBV30 with TRBJ1-5, with D hard to call. Germline values: CDR1 GTSNPN, CDR2 SVGIG (reference sequence). CDR3 size: 15 residues. The germline V and J ends were trimmed by 4 bases and 6 bases, with 19 bases remaining between them. The CDR3, as DNA: TGTGCCTGGACCCCACAAGGGATGGTATCTCAGCCCCAGCATTTT. Amino acid sequence: CAWTPQGMVSQPQHF. Full variable domain (missing parts from reference TRBV30 and TRBJ1-5): SQTIHQWPATLVQPVGSPLSLECTVEGTSNPNLYWYRQAAGRGLQLLFYSVGIGQISSEVPQNLSASRPQDRQFILSSKKLLLSDSGFYLCAWTPQGMVSQPQHFGDGTRLSIL.

At least ten counts were recorded for this clonotype. This chain uses TRBV7-2 with TRBJ1-2; tentative D call: TRBD1 (5 bases). CDR3 size: 15 residues. V was trimmed by 4 bases and J by 3 bases, leaving 15 bases between them. Germline V gene lookup returns CDR1 SGHTA and CDR2 FQGNSA. The CDR3 loop is CASSSHGGGDYGYTF. Here the CDR3 DNA reads TGTGCCAGCAGCTCCCATGGGGGAGGGGACTATGGCTACACCTTC.

The chain joins TRBV19 to TRBJ2-5, with 14 bases matching TRBD2. CDR1 and CDR2 (germline): LNHDA, SQIVND (reference sequence). The CDR3 sequence is 19 residues long. With V trimmed by 3 bases and J by 5 bases, 14 bases remained unmatched. CDR3 amino acids: CASSMPLSGTSGSRETQYF. CDR3 in DNA: TGTGCCAGTAGTATGCCCCTTTCCGGGACTAGCGGGAGTCGTGAGACCCAGTACTTC.

CDR3 coding DNA: TGCAGCGTCACGGGACTAGCGGGGGAGACCCAGTACTTC. Translation: CSVTGLAGETQYF. The chain employs TRBV29-1 and TRBJ2-5, with 13 bases identical to TRBD2. This CDR3 contains 13 residues. Germline trimming cut 6 bases from V and 5 bases from J; bases unmatched to any gene: 3. Germline V gene data show CDR1 as SQVTM and CDR2 as ANQGSEA.

This rearrangement joins TRBV2 to TRBJ2-3, with 11 bases lining up with TRBD2. After removal of 6 bases from V and 3 bases from J, the junction contained 8 bases not matched to a gene. Germline CDR1 reads SNHLY; CDR2 reads FYNNEI. The CDR3 contains 16 residues. Here the CDR3 DNA reads TGTGCCAGCAGGGCCCCACTAGCGGGAGAAACAGATACGCAGTATTTT. Its protein is CASRAPLAGETDTQYF. Full variable domain (remainder filled in from reference TRBV2 and TRBJ2-3): EPEVTQTPSHQVTQMGQEVILRCVPISNHLYFYWYRQILGQKVEFLVSFYNNEISEKSEIFDDQFSVERPDGSNFTLKIRSTKLEDSAMYFCASRAPLAGETDTQYFGPGTRLTVL.

The CDR3 DNA reads TGTGCCAGCAGCTTAGAGTCGACTACTAACAATGAGCAGTTCTTC. Translating gives CASSLESTTNNEQFF. This chain uses TRBV7-2 with TRBJ2-1; TRBD2 is a possible D gene (5 bases). This CDR3 has 15 residues. Between the trimmed V and J ends, which lost 1 base and 5 bases, there was a span of 12 bases. Germline lookup yields CDR1 SGHTA and CDR2 FQGNSA.

The chain employs TRBV2 and TRBJ2-5; maybe TRBD1 (6 bases). This CDR3 is built from 15 residues. CDR1 and CDR2 (germline): SNHLY, FYNNEI. The V end was cut by 7 bases, the J end by 5 bases, with 20 bases between. DNA of the CDR3: TGTGCCAGCAAGTCCGCAGGGGCGATCCGGGAGACCCAGTACTTC. Translating gives CASKSAGAIRETQYF.

This clonotype is a singleton in its sample. The rearrangement uses TRBV24-1 and TRBJ2-6; D call uncertain. The CDR3 is 16 residues long. V shed 3 bases and J shed 0 bases, with 8 bases lying between them. The germline gives CDR1 KGHDR, CDR2 SFDVKD. CDR3: CATSDPTSSGANVLTF. In nucleotides, the CDR3 is TGTGCCACCAGTGATCCCACAAGCTCTGGGGCCAACGTCCTGACTTTC.

This clonotype was observed a few times. This chain links TRBV12-3 or TRBV12-4 with TRBJ1-2, with TRBD1 as a possible D gene (5 bases). V was pared by 3 bases and J by 3 bases, with 11 bases between. This CDR3 is 14 amino acids long. CDR3 DNA sequence: TGTGCCAGCAGTTTCGGCAGGGAAGACTATGGCTACACCTTC. Its translation: CASSFGREDYGYTF.

V is TRBV5-4 and J is TRBJ1-4; D is ambiguous. The CDR3 is made up of 14 amino acids. V dropped 5 bases and J dropped 2 bases, with 10 bases sitting between them. Germline lookup yields CDR1 SGHNT and CDR2 YYREEE (reference sequence). The CDR3 loop is CASSNTGTNEKLFF. The CDR3 DNA reads TGTGCCAGCAGTAATACCGGGACTAATGAAAAACTGTTTTTT. The variable domain in full, with the rest retrieved from reference TRBV5-4 and TRBJ1-4, is ETGVTQSPTHLIKTRGQQVTLRCSSQSGHNTVSWYQQALGQGPQFIFQYYREEENGRGNFPPRFSGLQFPNYSSELNVNALELDDSALYLCASSNTGTNEKLFFGSGTQLSVL.

This rearrangement joins TRBV28 to TRBJ1-2, with 7 positions matching TRBD1. The ends lost 5 bases at V and 8 bases at J; junction bases unmatched: 5. CDR1 is MDHEN, CDR2 SYDVKM, per germline. The CDR3 is 12 residues long. CDR3 sequence reads: CASSTQGRGYTF. In DNA form, the CDR3 reads TGTGCCAGCAGTACACAGGGGCGAGGCTACACCTTC.

The gene calls are TRBV7-9 and TRBJ2-2, with D perhaps matching TRBD1 or TRBD2 (6 bases each). V was clipped by 5 bases and J by 2 bases, with 21 bases between them. CDR1 SEHNR and CDR2 FQNEAQ come from the germline V gene (reference sequence). This CDR3 region has 18 residues. CDR3 region: CASSKRGVTVTNTGELFF. CDR3 nucleotide sequence: TGTGCCAGCAGCAAAAGGGGGGTGACAGTCACTAACACCGGGGAGCTGTTTTTT.

This clonotype was counted ten times or more. The rearrangement uses TRBV7-2 and TRBJ2-2; no reliable D call. The V gene's germline CDR1 is SGHTA and CDR2 FQGNSA. The CDR3 has 15 amino acids. V lost 2 bases to trimming and J lost 0 bases, with 7 bases between them. CDR3 loop: CASSLRTANTGELFF. For the CDR3, the DNA is TGTGCCAGCAGCTTAAGGACGGCGAACACCGGGGAGCTGTTTTTT.

This clonotype was recorded a few times. The chain links TRBV3-1 to TRBJ2-7, with unresolved D. The germline V gene has CDR1 LGHDT and CDR2 YNNKEL (reference sequence). The V and J ends lost 6 bases and 8 bases respectively, with 5 bases between them. This CDR3 has 9 residues. CDR3 sequence reads: CASRGKQYV. In DNA form, the CDR3 reads TGTGCCAGCAGGGGTAAGCAGTACGTC.

This clonotype occurred many times. The chain carries TRBV7-2 and TRBJ2-5; maybe TRBD2 (5 bases). Germline V gene sequence: CDR1 SGHTA, CDR2 FQGNSA. The V gene lost 8 bases and the J gene lost 5 bases, with 15 bases spanning the gap. This CDR3 has 13 amino acids. CDR3 region: CASSLEAGETQYF. The DNA of the CDR3 is TGTGCCAGCTCCCTGGAGGCTGGCGAGACCCAGTACTTC.

The chain links TRBV7-6 to TRBJ2-3; D tentatively fits TRBD1 or TRBD2 (6 bases each). The V end was cut by 5 bases, the J end by 14 bases, with 17 bases between. CDR3 length: 12 amino acids. CDR1 and CDR2 (germline): SGHVS, FNYEAQ. CDR3 in amino acids: CASSPPGAKPYF. The CDR3 DNA reads as TGTGCCAGCAGCCCCCCGGGGGCCAAGCCGTATTTT.

This clonotype was counted many times. The chain employs TRBV7-2 and TRBJ2-1; 12 positions match TRBD2. V lost 0 bases, J lost 16 bases, and 1 base stayed unmatched. The CDR3 runs 12 residues. Germline values: CDR1 SGHTA, CDR2 FQGNSA. The CDR3 reads CASSLATSGSFF. The CDR3 DNA reads as TGTGCCAGCAGCTTAGCGACTAGCGGGAGTTTCTTC.

The rearrangement links TRBV12-3 or TRBV12-4 to TRBJ2-5; 10 bases fit TRBD2. V lost 3 bases and J lost 7; bases outside the gene matches: 11. The CDR3 is 16 amino acids. This chain's CDR3 is CASSFILAGDSMTQYF. DNA of the CDR3: TGTGCCAGCAGTTTTATCCTAGCGGGAGATTCAATGACCCAGTACTTC.

This rearrangement joins TRBV6-2 or TRBV6-3 to TRBJ2-1, with 12 bases lining up with TRBD2. The V segment lost 10 bases and the J segment 7 bases; nucleotides outside the gene matches: 8. Germline CDR1 MNHEY, CDR2 SVGEGT. The CDR3 length is 14 residues. CDR3 nucleotide sequence: TGTGCCACCATGACTAGCGGGAGTTGGAATGAGCAGTTCTTC. Translating it yields CATMTSGSWNEQFF.

The chain uses TRBV20-1 and TRBJ1-5; D gene unclear. CDR1 is DFQATT, CDR2 SNEGSKA, per germline (reference sequence). V was shortened by 0 bases and J by 0 bases, with 12 bases between the two germline ends. The CDR3 loop spans 16 amino acids. The CDR3 loop is CSARESGVNSNQPQHF. The CDR3 DNA follows: TGCAGTGCTAGAGAATCAGGAGTTAATAGCAATCAGCCCCAGCATTTT.

V gene TRBV2 combines with J gene TRBJ2-5; 12 nucleotides line up with TRBD2. Germline V gene sequence: CDR1 SNHLY, CDR2 FYNNEI. V dropped 7 bases and J dropped 9; count of bases not matched to a gene: 15. The CDR3 sequence is 16 residues long. CDR3 nucleotide sequence: TGTGCCAGCAAGACTTCGACTAGCGGGGGCCAAGGCGCCCAGTACTTC. Its protein product is CASKTSTSGGQGAQYF.

V is TRBV7-6 and J is TRBJ2-1, with TRBD2 identical over 11 bases. V gave up 5 bases and J gave up 7 bases; unmatched junction bases: 25. The CDR3 has 21 residues. Germline V gives CDR1 SGHVS, CDR2 FNYEAQ. This chain's CDR3 is CASSPSPVIGVAGGVLNEQFF. DNA for the CDR3: TGTGCCAGCAGCCCTAGCCCGGTGATTGGAGTAGCGGGAGGGGTTTTGAATGAGCAGTTCTTC.

This clonotype turned up a few times. The chain carries TRBV7-6 and TRBJ2-5; 7 bases fit TRBD1. The junction had 15 bases not matched to a gene; V was cut back by 6 bases and J by 2 bases. This CDR3 comprises 17 residues. CDR1 SGHVS and CDR2 FNYEAQ come from the germline V gene. CDR3 region: CASSRGYQGQYQETQYF. The CDR3 DNA sequence: TGTGCCAGCAGTCGAGGGTACCAGGGACAGTATCAAGAGACCCAGTACTTC.